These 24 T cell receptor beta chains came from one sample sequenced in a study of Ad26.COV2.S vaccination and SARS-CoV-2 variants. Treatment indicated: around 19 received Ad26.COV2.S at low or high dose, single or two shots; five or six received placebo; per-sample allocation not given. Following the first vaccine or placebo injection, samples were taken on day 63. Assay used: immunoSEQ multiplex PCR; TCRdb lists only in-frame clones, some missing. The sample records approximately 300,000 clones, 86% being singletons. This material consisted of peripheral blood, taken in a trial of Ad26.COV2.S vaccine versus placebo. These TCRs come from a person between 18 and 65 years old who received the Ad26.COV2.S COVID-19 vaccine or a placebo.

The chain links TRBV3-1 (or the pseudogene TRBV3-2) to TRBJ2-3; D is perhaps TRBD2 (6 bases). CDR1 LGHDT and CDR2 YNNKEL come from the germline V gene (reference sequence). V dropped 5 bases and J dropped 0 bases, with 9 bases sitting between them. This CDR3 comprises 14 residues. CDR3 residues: CASSAGTSTDTQYF. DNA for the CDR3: TGTGCCAGCAGCGCCGGGACTAGCACAGATACGCAGTATTTT.

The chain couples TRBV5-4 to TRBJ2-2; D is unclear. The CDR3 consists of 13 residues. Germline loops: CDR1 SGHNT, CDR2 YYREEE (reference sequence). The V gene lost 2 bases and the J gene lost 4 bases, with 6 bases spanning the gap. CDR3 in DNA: TGTGCCAGCAGCTTCCAGAGCACCGGGGAGCTGTTTTTT. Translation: CASSFQSTGELFF.

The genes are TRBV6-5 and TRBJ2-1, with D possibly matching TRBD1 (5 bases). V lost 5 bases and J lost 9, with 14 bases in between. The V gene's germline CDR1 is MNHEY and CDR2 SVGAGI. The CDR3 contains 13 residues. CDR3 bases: TGTGCCAGCAGTCCAAGCAGGGTGGGTGAGCAGTTCTTC. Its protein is CASSPSRVGEQFF.

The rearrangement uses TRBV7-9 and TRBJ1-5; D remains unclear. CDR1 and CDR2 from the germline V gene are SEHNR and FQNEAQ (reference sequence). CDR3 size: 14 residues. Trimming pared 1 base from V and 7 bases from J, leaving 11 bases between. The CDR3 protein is CASSLGYGNQPQHF. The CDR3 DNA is TGTGCCAGCAGCTTAGGTTACGGGAACCAGCCCCAGCATTTT.

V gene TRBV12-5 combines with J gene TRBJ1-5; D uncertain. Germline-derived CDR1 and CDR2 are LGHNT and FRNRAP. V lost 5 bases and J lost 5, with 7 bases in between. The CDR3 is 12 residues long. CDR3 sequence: CASGTEYQPQHF. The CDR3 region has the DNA TGTGCTAGTGGTACGGAATATCAGCCCCAGCATTTT.

CDR3 nucleotide sequence: TGTGCCAGCAGTTACCGGGGACTCTACAATGAGCAGTTCTTC. Protein product: CASSYRGLYNEQFF. The chain carries TRBV6-6 and TRBJ2-1, with TRBD2 as a possible D gene (6 bases). Germline V gives CDR1 MNHNY, CDR2 SVGAGI (reference sequence). The CDR3 spans 14 residues. Between the trimmed V and J ends, which lost 2 bases and 3 bases, there was a span of 8 bases.

Written as DNA, the CDR3 is TGTGCCAGCAGCTTGGATTTAGTTGGCTACACCTTC. This gives the protein CASSLDLVGYTF. The chain recombines TRBV5-4 with TRBJ1-2; no clear D gene. V lost 0 bases to trimming and J lost 7 bases, with 7 bases between them. Germline assignment: CDR1 SGHNT and CDR2 YYREEE (reference sequence). The CDR3 has 12 amino acids.

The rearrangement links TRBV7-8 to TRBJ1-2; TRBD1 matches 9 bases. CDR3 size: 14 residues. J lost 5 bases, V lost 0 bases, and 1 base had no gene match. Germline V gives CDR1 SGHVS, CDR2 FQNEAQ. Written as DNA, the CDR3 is TGTGCCAGCAGCTTAGCGGGACAGGGATATGGCTACACCTTC. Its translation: CASSLAGQGYGYTF. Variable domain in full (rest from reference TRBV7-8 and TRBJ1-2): GAGVSQSPRYKVAKRGQDVALRCDPISGHVSLFWYQQALGQGPEFLTYFQNEAQLDKSGLPSDRFFAERPEGSVSTLKIQRTQQEDSAVYLCASSLAGQGYGYTFGSGTRLTVV.

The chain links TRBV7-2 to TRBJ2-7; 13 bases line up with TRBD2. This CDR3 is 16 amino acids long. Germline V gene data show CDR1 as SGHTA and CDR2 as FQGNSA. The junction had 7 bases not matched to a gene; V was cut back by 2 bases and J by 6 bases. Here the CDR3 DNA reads TGTGCCAGCAGCTTATTCGGGACTAGCGGGGTCGGCGAGCAGTACTTC. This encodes CASSLFGTSGVGEQYF. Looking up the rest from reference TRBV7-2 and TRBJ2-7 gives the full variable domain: GAGVSQSPSNKVTEKGKDVELRCDPISGHTALYWYRQSLGQGLEFLIYFQGNSAPDKSGLPSDRFSAERTGGSVSTLTIQRTQQEDSAVYLCASSLFGTSGVGEQYFGPGTRLTVT.

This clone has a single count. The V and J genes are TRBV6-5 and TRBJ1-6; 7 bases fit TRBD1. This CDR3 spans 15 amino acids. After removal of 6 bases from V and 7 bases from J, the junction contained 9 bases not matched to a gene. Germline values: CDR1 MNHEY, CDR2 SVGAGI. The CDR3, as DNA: TGTGCCAGCAGATTCGACAGGGCCCGAAATTCACCCCTCCACTTT. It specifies CASRFDRARNSPLHF.

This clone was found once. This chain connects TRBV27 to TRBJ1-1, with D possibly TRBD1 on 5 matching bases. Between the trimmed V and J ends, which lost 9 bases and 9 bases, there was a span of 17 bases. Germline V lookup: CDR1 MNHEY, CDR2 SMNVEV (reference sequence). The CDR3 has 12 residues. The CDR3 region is CASSMEAGQAFF. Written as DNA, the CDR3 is TGTGCCAGTTCAATGGAGGCGGGGCAAGCTTTCTTT.

The CDR3 coding sequence is TGTGCCAGCAGAAGGGACAGCCAAGAGACCCAGTACTTC. As protein: CASRRDSQETQYF. J is TRBJ2-5 and V is TRBV2; TRBD1 matches at 7 bases. Germline V lookup: CDR1 SNHLY, CDR2 FYNNEI. V shed 6 bases and J 1 base; nucleotides not matched to a gene: 2. CDR3 length equals 13 residues.

CDR3 amino acids: CATSNPPSFEQYF. For the CDR3, the DNA is TGTGCCACCAGCAATCCCCCTAGCTTCGAGCAGTACTTC. V and J are TRBV15 and TRBJ2-7; TRBD2 is a possible D gene (5 bases). CDR1 is LNHNV and CDR2 is YYDKDF in the germline V gene (reference sequence). Trimming removed 4 bases at V and 6 bases at J, with 13 bases between. This CDR3 region has 13 residues.

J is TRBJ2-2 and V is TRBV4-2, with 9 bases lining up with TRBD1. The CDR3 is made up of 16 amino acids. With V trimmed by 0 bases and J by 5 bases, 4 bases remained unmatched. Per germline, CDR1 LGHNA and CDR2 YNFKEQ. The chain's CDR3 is CASSQDGTGRTGELFF. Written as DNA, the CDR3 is TGTGCCAGCAGCCAAGATGGGACAGGGCGAACCGGGGAGCTGTTTTTT.

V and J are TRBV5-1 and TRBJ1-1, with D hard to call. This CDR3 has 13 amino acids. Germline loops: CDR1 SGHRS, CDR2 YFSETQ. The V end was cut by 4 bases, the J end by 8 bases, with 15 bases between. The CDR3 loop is CASSPGRGGEAFF. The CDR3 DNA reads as TGCGCCAGCAGCCCAGGACGAGGTGGCGAAGCTTTCTTT.

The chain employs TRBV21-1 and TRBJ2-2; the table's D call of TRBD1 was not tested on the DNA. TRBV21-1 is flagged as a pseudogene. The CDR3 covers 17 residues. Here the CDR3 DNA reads TGTGCCAGCAGCAAACGGGTCCGGACAGGGGGCGCCGGGGAGCTGTTTTTT. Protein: CASSKRVRTGGAGELFF.

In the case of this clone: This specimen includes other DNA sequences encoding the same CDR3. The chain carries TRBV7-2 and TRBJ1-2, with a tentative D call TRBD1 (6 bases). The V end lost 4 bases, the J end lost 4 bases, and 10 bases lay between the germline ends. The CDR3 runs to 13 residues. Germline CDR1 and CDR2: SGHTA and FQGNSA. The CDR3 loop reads CASSSRGPYGYTF. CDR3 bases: TGTGCCAGCAGCTCGCGGGGGCCCTATGGCTACACCTTC.

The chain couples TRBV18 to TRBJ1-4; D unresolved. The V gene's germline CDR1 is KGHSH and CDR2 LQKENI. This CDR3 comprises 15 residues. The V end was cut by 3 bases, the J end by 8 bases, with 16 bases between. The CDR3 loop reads CASSPPGFILEKLFF. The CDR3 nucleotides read TGTGCCAGCTCACCTCCGGGTTTCATTTTGGAAAAACTGTTTTTT. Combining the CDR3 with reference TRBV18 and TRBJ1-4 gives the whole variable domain NAGVMQNPRHLVRRRGQEARLRCSPMKGHSHVYWYRQLPEEGLKFMVYLQKENIIDESGMPKERFSAEFPKEGPSILRIQQVVRGDSAAYFCASSPPGFILEKLFFGSGTQLSVL.

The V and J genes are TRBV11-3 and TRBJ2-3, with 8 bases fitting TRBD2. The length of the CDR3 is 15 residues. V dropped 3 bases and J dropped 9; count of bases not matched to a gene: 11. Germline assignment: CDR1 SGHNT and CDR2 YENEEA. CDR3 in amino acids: CASSLSSGGADTQYF. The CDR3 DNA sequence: TGTGCCAGCAGCTTGTCCAGCGGGGGCGCCGACACGCAGTATTTT.

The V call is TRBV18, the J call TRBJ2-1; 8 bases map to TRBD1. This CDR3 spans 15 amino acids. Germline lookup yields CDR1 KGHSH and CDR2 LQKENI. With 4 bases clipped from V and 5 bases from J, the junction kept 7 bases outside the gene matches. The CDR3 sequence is CASSQVGQGNNEQFF. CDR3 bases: TGTGCCAGCTCACAAGTCGGACAGGGCAACAATGAGCAGTTCTTC.

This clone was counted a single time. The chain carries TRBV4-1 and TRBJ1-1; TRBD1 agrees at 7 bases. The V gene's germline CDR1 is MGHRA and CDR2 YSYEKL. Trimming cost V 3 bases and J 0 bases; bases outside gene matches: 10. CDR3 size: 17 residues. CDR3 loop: CASSHPGGGSMNTEAFF. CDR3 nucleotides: TGCGCCAGCAGCCACCCAGGGGGGGGGTCAATGAACACTGAAGCTTTCTTT.

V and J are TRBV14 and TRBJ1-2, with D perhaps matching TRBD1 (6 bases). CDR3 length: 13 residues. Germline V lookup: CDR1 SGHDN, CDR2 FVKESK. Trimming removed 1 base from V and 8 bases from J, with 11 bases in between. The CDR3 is CASSQVTGRGYTF. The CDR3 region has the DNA TGTGCCAGCAGCCAAGTAACAGGGAGAGGCTACACCTTC.

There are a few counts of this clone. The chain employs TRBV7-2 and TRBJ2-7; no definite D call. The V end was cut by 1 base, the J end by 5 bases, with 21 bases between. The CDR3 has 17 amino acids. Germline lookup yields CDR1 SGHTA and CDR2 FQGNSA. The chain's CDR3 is CASSLVVGIQRPHEQYF. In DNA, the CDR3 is TGTGCCAGCAGCTTAGTCGTTGGGATCCAACGCCCTCACGAGCAGTACTTC.

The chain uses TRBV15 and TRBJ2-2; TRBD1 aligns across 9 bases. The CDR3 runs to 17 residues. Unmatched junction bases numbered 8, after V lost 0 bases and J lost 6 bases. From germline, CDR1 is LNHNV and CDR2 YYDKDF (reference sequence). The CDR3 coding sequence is TGTGCCACCAGCAGAGATAAACAGGGGGCTAGGGCCGGGGAGCTGTTTTTT. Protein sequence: CATSRDKQGARAGELFF.